This is a list of T cell receptor beta chains from one sample in a study of CD8 T cells in Susac syndrome. TCRdb re-analysed the immunoSEQ multiplex PCR reads in MiXCR, keeping a single row per CDR3 protein. The sample shows about 210,000 distinct CDR3 sequences, roughly 96% of them seen only once. Sequences were obtained from CD4+ T cells from PBMCs. Every receptor here comes from a human donor in good health. The CDR3 runs from the conserved cysteine through the conserved F or W. The D gene is left open where the match is weak. Clone size is not always given. Where it is, it says once, few, many or a class for expanded clones.

j_call,d_call,clone_size,v_call,cdr3_aa,cdr3_nt
TRBJ1-5,-,-,TRBV3-1,CASSQGRQPQHF,TGTGCCAGCAGCCAAGGCCGGCAGCCCCAGCATTTT
TRBJ2-5,TRBD1,-,TRBV5-4,CASSSGQGTKTQYF,TGTGCCAGCAGCTCGGGACAGGGTACAAAGACCCAGTACTTC
TRBJ2-3,TRBD1,-,TRBV4-3,CASSQAGQADTQYF,TGCGCCAGCAGCCAAGCCGGACAGGCAGATACGCAGTATTTT
TRBJ1-6,TRBD1,-,TRBV29-1,CSVAGTGGSPLHF,TGCAGCGTTGCCGGGACAGGAGGTTCACCCCTCCACTTT
TRBJ1-1,-,-,TRBV29-1,CSGGHTPTEAFF,TGCAGCGGGGGACACACTCCCACTGAAGCTTTCTTT
TRBJ2-3,TRBD2,-,TRBV3-1,CASSPLAGTTDTQYF,TGTGCCAGCAGCCCCCTAGCGGGGACCACAGATACGCAGTATTTT
TRBJ2-7,-,-,TRBV14,CASSQANSHYEQYF,TGTGCCAGCAGCCAAGCCAACAGCCACTACGAGCAGTACTTC
TRBJ1-1,-,-,TRBV13,CASSPTRQNTEAFF,TGTGCCAGCAGCCCAACTCGTCAGAACACTGAAGCTTTCTTT
TRBJ2-5,TRBD1,once,TRBV7-9,CASSDDRVETQYF,TGCGCCAGCAGCGACGACAGGGTAGAGACCCAGTACTTC
TRBJ2-5,-,-,TRBV7-6,CASSLGADRRETQYF,TGTGCCAGCAGCTTAGGGGCAGACCGTAGGGAGACCCAGTACTTC
TRBJ2-1,TRBD2,-,TRBV20-1,CSARDLRGSGGVNEQFF,TGCAGTGCTAGAGATCTGCGCGGAAGCGGGGGGGTCAATGAGCAGTTCTTC
TRBJ2-4,TRBD1,-,TRBV20-1,CSAPPGTVGNIQYF,TGCAGTGCTCCCCCGGGGACAGTAGGAAACATTCAGTACTTC
TRBJ2-3,-,-,TRBV29-1,CSVGARVTDTQYF,TGCAGCGTTGGAGCCAGGGTCACAGATACGCAGTATTTT
TRBJ2-7,TRBD2,-,TRBV3-1,CASRQAPSSGDVGKQYF,TGTGCCAGCAGGCAAGCGCCGTCGAGCGGGGACGTCGGGAAGCAGTACTTC
TRBJ2-6,-,-,TRBV29-1,CSVEVGFSGANVLTF,TGCAGCGTTGAAGTGGGGTTCTCTGGGGCCAACGTCCTGACTTTC
TRBJ2-1,-,-,TRBV24-1,CATSGSEGSSNEQFF,TGTGCCACCAGCGGGTCGGAGGGCTCCAGCAATGAGCAGTTCTTC
TRBJ2-3,-,-,TRBV14,CASSFDRSSTQYF,TGTGCCAGCAGCTTTGACCGGTCCTCTACGCAGTATTTT
TRBJ2-2,-,-,TRBV7-3,CASSSSPGTNTGELFF,TGTGCCAGCAGCTCCTCCCCAGGGACAAACACCGGGGAGCTGTTTTTT
TRBJ1-6,-,-,TRBV7-9,CASSSGSSPLHF,TGTGCCAGCAGCTCAGGAAGTTCACCCCTCCACTTT
TRBJ2-1,-,-,TRBV29-1,CSVAPVAGAEQFF,TGCAGCGTCGCCCCCGTGGCGGGGGCTGAGCAGTTCTTC
TRBJ1-2,-,-,TRBV5-4,CASSLPSVAFGTF,-
TRBJ1-5,-,-,TRBV29-1,CSVVVQRGNQPQHF,TGCAGCGTTGTGGTGCAGCGCGGGAATCAGCCCCAGCATTTT
TRBJ1-5,-,-,TRBV3-1,CASSQIGGGPQHF,TGTGCCAGCAGCCAAATCGGAGGCGGGCCCCAGCATTTT
TRBJ1-6,TRBD1,-,TRBV2,CARTETGDNSPLHF,TGTGCCAGGACCGAGACAGGGGATAATTCACCCCTCCACTTT
TRBJ1-1,-,-,TRBV29-1,CSVEVTGKNTEAFF,TGCAGCGTTGAAGTCACAGGGAAGAACACTGAAGCTTTCTTT
TRBJ1-1,-,-,TRBV28,CASKGRGMNTEAFF,TGTGCCAGCAAGGGTCGGGGTATGAACACTGAAGCTTTCTTT
TRBJ2-3,-,-,TRBV21-1,CASIFPFLADNSSTDTQYF,TGTGCCAGCATTTTCCCCTTCCTAGCGGACAACTCTAGCACAGATACGCAGTATTTT
TRBJ2-7,TRBD2,-,TRBV3-1,CASSQGRGEQYF,TGTGCCAGCAGCCAGGGGAGGGGCGAGCAGTACTTC
TRBJ2-3,-,-,TRBV6-2/TRBV6-3,CASSYGPGGAQYF,TGTGCCAGCAGTTACGGGCCGGGCGGTGCGCAGTATTTT
TRBJ2-4,-,once,TRBV28,CASSLTGGGFHIQYF,TGTGCCAGCAGTTTAACCGGCGGAGGGTTTCACATTCAGTACTTC
TRBJ2-6,TRBD1,-,TRBV7-2,CASSLQGAHGANVLTF,TGTGCCAGCAGCTTGCAGGGGGCGCATGGGGCCAACGTCCTGACTTTC
TRBJ2-5,TRBD1,-,TRBV6-5,CASTRQGAGAQYF,TGTGCCAGCACCCGACAGGGCGCCGGGGCCCAGTACTTC
TRBJ2-7,TRBD1,-,TRBV2,CASRAQGVSYEQYF,TGTGCCAGCCGTGCACAGGGGGTGTCCTACGAGCAGTACTTC
TRBJ2-7,-,-,TRBV7-9,CASSLTQSYEQYF,TGTGCCAGCAGCTTAACCCAGAGCTACGAGCAGTACTTC
TRBJ2-2,-,-,TRBV18,CASSPSVRTNTGELFF,TGTGCCAGCTCACCATCGGTGCGCACGAACACCGGGGAGCTGTTTTTT
TRBJ1-2,-,once,TRBV27,CASTTTGYGYTF,TGTGCCAGCACCACAACGGGGTATGGCTACACCTTC
TRBJ1-6,-,-,TRBV7-2,CASSPPSPHPLHF,TGTGCCAGCAGCCCTCCCAGCCCCCATCCCCTCCACTTT
TRBJ1-5,-,-,TRBV20-1,CSAVSRYDQPQHF,TGCAGTGCCGTCTCCAGGTATGATCAGCCCCAGCATTTT
TRBJ2-2,-,-,TRBV19,CASQRPAGELFF,TGTGCCTCCCAGAGGCCCGCCGGGGAGCTGTTTTTT
TRBJ2-1,-,-,TRBV9,CASSDGQPYNEQFF,TGTGCCAGCAGCGATGGACAGCCTTACAATGAGCAGTTCTTC
TRBJ2-3,-,-,TRBV30,CAWSVKGADTQYF,TGTGCCTGGAGTGTAAAGGGGGCAGATACGCAGTATTTT
TRBJ1-1,-,-,TRBV7-2,CASSEGRDTEAFF,TGTGCCAGCTCCGAGGGTAGGGACACTGAAGCTTTCTTT